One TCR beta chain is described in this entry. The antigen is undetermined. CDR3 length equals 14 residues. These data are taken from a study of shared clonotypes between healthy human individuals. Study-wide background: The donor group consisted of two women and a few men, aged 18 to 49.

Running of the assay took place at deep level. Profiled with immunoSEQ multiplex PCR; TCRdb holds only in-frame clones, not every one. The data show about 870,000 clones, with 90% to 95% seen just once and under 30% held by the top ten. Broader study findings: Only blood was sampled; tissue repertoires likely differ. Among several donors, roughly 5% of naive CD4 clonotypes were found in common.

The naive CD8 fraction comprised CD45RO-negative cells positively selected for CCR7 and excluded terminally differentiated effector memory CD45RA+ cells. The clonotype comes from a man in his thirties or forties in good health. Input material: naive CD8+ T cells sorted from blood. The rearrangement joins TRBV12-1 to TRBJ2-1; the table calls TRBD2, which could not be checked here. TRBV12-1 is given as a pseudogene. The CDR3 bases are TGTGCCAGCAGCCCTTCCAGGCGGGACGATGAGCAGTTCTTC. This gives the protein CASSPSRRDDEQFF.